This T cell receptor beta chain was captured by sequencing in a study of blood T cell repertoires in COVID-19. Methods used by the authors: Quantification of nucleated cells was approximated via reference gene primer amplification. Sequencing used immunoSEQ multiplex PCR; TCRdb keeps in-frame clones, though not all of them. For V, J and clone size, that table is used; D and trimming come from the DNA. The profile covers 130,000 to 150,000 clones, with 70% to 80% appearing a single time and less than 4.5% taken by the ten largest. This CDR3 comprises 14 residues. The trim removed 6 bases at V and 1 base at J, leaving 3 bases unmatched. Germline V gene lookup returns CDR1 SNHLY and CDR2 FYNNEI. This clone was observed once.

The sequenced sample was peripheral blood. The TCR comes from a man in his sixties with acute or convalescent COVID-19. The chain employs TRBV2 and TRBJ1-5, with 7 bases lining up with TRBD1. The CDR3 DNA is TGTGCCAGCAGGGCGGACAGGAGCAATCAGCCCCAGCATTTT. Amino acid sequence: CASRADRSNQPQHF.